Each of the 19 T cell receptor beta chains below was sequenced from the same sample in a study of blood T cell repertoires in COVID-19. The repertoire was sequenced with immunoSEQ multiplex PCR; TCRdb's copy has only in-frame clones and lacks some. The top ten clones hold roughly 13% of a sample with about 220,000 clones, over 75% of them seen once. Sequenced material: peripheral blood. All receptors come from a human donor in a cohort sampled during active COVID-19.

In DNA, the CDR3 is TGTGCCAGCAGGAATGGGGGCCTCATGAACACTGAAGCTTTCTTT. Protein: CASRNGGLMNTEAFF. J is TRBJ1-1 and V is TRBV28, with D perhaps TRBD1 (6 bases). Per germline, CDR1 MDHEN and CDR2 SYDVKM. This CDR3 has 15 residues. The germline V and J ends were trimmed by 6 bases and 0 bases, with 14 bases remaining between them.

The genes are TRBV5-4 and TRBJ1-6, with D possibly being TRBD1 (5 bases). Trimming shortened V by 5 bases and J by 9 bases, and 18 bases separated the two germline ends. CDR1 SGHNT and CDR2 YYREEE come from the germline V gene (reference sequence). The CDR3 is 15 amino acids. CDR3: CASSQHRGGTSPLHF. The CDR3 coding sequence is TGTGCCAGCAGTCAACATCGGGGGGGTACTTCACCCCTCCACTTT. The full variable domain, completed using reference TRBV5-4 and TRBJ1-6, is ETGVTQSPTHLIKTRGQQVTLRCSSQSGHNTVSWYQQALGQGPQFIFQYYREEENGRGNFPPRFSGLQFPNYSSELNVNALELDDSALYLCASSQHRGGTSPLHFGNGTRLTVT.

The V gene is TRBV30, the J gene TRBJ1-2; perhaps TRBD1 as D (5 bases). There are 15 residues in the CDR3. Germline assignment: CDR1 GTSNPN and CDR2 SVGIG (reference sequence). V shed 0 bases and J shed 2 bases, with 13 bases lying between them. This CDR3 is CAWSVGGPRNYGYTF. CDR3 nucleotides: TGTGCCTGGAGTGTGGGGGGTCCCCGAAACTATGGCTACACCTTC.

J is TRBJ2-7 and V is TRBV5-5; 7 bases line up with TRBD2. CDR3 length: 13 amino acids. The germline CDR1 and CDR2 sequences are SGHKS and YYEKEE (reference sequence). V lost 1 base, J lost 6 bases, and 4 bases stayed unmatched. The CDR3 region is CASSLPWGGEQYF. CDR3 DNA: TGTGCCAGCAGCTTGCCGTGGGGGGGCGAGCAGTACTTC.

The chain links TRBV18 to TRBJ2-7; 7 bases are a match to TRBD2. This CDR3 has 14 residues. Per germline, CDR1 KGHSH and CDR2 LQKENI. V lost 3 bases and J lost 1; bases outside the gene matches: 3. The CDR3 DNA follows: TGTGCCAGCTCACCCGGCGGGAGATCCTACGAGCAGTACTTC. Translated: CASSPGGRSYEQYF.

This clone was picked up a small number of times. The CDR3, as DNA: TGTGCCAGCAGCCGGGGACAGGGGGAAGGATCTGGCTACACCTTC. Protein: CASSRGQGEGSGYTF. V usage is TRBV6-5 and J usage is TRBJ1-2, with 11 nucleotides matching TRBD1. With V trimmed by 6 bases and J by 7 bases, 10 bases remained unmatched. Germline V lookup: CDR1 MNHEY, CDR2 SVGAGI. This CDR3 region has 15 residues.

DNA of the CDR3: TGCAGCGAAATTGGGACACTGAACACTGAAGCTTTCTTT. It is translated as CSEIGTLNTEAFF. This chain uses TRBV29-1 with TRBJ1-1; D perhaps matches TRBD1 (6 bases). Germline CDR1 SQVTM, CDR2 ANQGSEA. CDR3 length: 13 residues. The V end lost 7 bases, the J end lost 0 bases, and 12 bases lay between the germline ends.

V is TRBV6-2 or TRBV6-3 and J is TRBJ2-3; D is uncertain. Germline V gene data show CDR1 as MNHEY and CDR2 as SVGEGT. The V gene lost 1 base and the J gene lost 4 bases, with 12 bases spanning the gap. The CDR3 length is 15 residues. The chain's CDR3 is CASSYYGSSPDTQYF. The DNA for the CDR3 is TGTGCCAGCAGTTACTACGGTTCCTCCCCAGATACGCAGTATTTT.

The V and J genes are TRBV9 and TRBJ1-2, with TRBD1 as a possible D gene (5 bases). CDR1 is SGDLS and CDR2 is YYNGEE in the germline V gene. The CDR3 totals 14 residues. V lost 3 bases, J lost 6 bases, and 15 bases lay in between. The CDR3 DNA reads TGTGCCAGCAGCGCTCGACAGTTGATCAATGGCTACACCTTC. It specifies CASSARQLINGYTF.

In its sample, this clone was seen a few times. The chain combines TRBV3-1 (or the pseudogene TRBV3-2) with TRBJ1-4; D may be TRBD1 (5 bases). The CDR3 runs to 15 residues. CDR1 is LGHDT, CDR2 YNNKEL, per germline (reference sequence). V was pared by 1 base and J by 6 bases, with 12 bases between. The CDR3 sequence: CASSQGSDSYEKLFF. The DNA of the CDR3 is TGTGCCAGCAGCCAAGGGTCCGACAGCTATGAAAAACTGTTTTTT.

The chain is built from TRBV29-1 and TRBJ2-1; D is unclear. V shed 7 bases and J shed 1 base, with 20 bases lying between them. From germline, CDR1 is SQVTM and CDR2 ANQGSEA. The CDR3 contains 16 residues. The CDR3: CSATLRFSGSYNEQFF. CDR3 sequence (DNA): TGCAGCGCAACCCTGCGCTTCTCCGGGTCCTACAATGAGCAGTTCTTC.

This sequence joins TRBV4-3 and TRBJ1-6, with D possibly being TRBD1 (6 bases). Germline V gene lookup returns CDR1 LGHNA and CDR2 YSLEER. The CDR3 has 15 amino acids. Trimming took off 0 bases at V and 5 bases at J, with 8 bases between the two ends. DNA for the CDR3: TGCGCCAGCAGCCAAGAGCAGGGGAATAATTCACCCCTCCACTTT. Translated: CASSQEQGNNSPLHF.

The chain has TRBV24-1 and TRBJ2-1; D might be TRBD1 (7 bases). In germline, CDR1 is KGHDR, CDR2 SFDVKD. The ends were cut back, 7 bases at V and 10 bases at J, with 13 bases in the middle. This CDR3 has 12 amino acids. In DNA, the CDR3 is TGTGCCACCAGGAGGGACAGCGGGGAGCAGTTCTTC. Its protein is CATRRDSGEQFF.

In DNA form, the CDR3 reads TGTGCCAGCAACCAAGCGGGGGGCTCTAATGAAAAACTGTTTTTT. Translating gives CASNQAGGSNEKLFF. This chain joins TRBV2 and TRBJ1-4; tentatively, D is TRBD1 (6 bases). CDR1 and CDR2 from the germline V gene are SNHLY and FYNNEI. V lost 7 bases and J lost 3, with 15 bases in between. The CDR3 spans 15 residues.

V and J are TRBV7-3 and TRBJ2-1, with a weak D call TRBD1 (5 bases). The ends were cut back, 3 bases at V and 5 bases at J, with 14 bases in the middle. The CDR3 has 15 amino acids. Per the germline V gene, CDR1 is SGHTA and CDR2 is FQGTGA. CDR3 loop: CASSFRGWGNNEQFF. The CDR3 nucleotides read TGTGCCAGCAGCTTTAGGGGCTGGGGAAACAATGAGCAGTTCTTC.

The V and J genes are TRBV2 and TRBJ2-3; D is unresolved. Germline assignment: CDR1 SNHLY and CDR2 FYNNEI. The length of the CDR3 is 11 residues. V lost 6 bases and J lost 2, with 3 bases in between. The CDR3 sequence is CASRATDTQYF. In DNA form, the CDR3 reads TGTGCCAGCAGGGCCACAGATACGCAGTATTTT.

For the CDR3, the DNA is TGCGCCAGCAGCTTGGACAGACTAGCGGGAGCAGATACGCAGTATTTT. Its translation: CASSLDRLAGADTQYF. This sequence joins TRBV5-1 and TRBJ2-3, with TRBD2 matching over 12 bases. The ends lost 0 bases at V and 4 bases at J; junction bases unmatched: 3. Germline CDR1 and CDR2: SGHRS and YFSETQ. This CDR3 has 16 amino acids.

This sequence joins TRBV27 and TRBJ1-5, with D possibly being TRBD1 (6 bases). The CDR3 totals 15 residues. Germline CDR1 MNHEY, CDR2 SMNVEV (reference sequence). Trimming shortened V by 5 bases and J by 9 bases, and 20 bases separated the two germline ends. The CDR3 sequence: CASSPEQGPTGPQHF. The CDR3 nucleotides are TGTGCCAGCAGTCCCGAACAGGGACCAACTGGGCCCCAGCATTTT.

At least ten counts were recorded for this clone. This sample includes further DNA sequences coding for the same CDR3. V is TRBV6-5 and J is TRBJ1-1; tentatively, D is TRBD1 (5 bases). The CDR3 extends over 13 amino acids. Germline CDR1 is MNHEY and CDR2 is SVGAGI. V was clipped by 0 bases and J by 4 bases, with 6 bases between them. DNA of the CDR3: TGTGCCAGCAGTTACTCCGGGGGCACTGAAGCTTTCTTT. Its protein is CASSYSGGTEAFF.